The clone carrying this TCR beta chain has more than one count but fewer than ten. The J segment lost 5 bases and the V segment lost 3 bases, leaving 15 bases of the junction unmatched. CDR3 size: 19 residues. CDR1 is SGHVS, CDR2 FQNEAQ, per germline. Time point meaning: blood at routine non-recurrence follow-up after resection. In each case, whole RNA from tumor, nontumor lung or frozen PBMC was sequenced unsorted. The presence of a unique molecular identifier marked each TCR cDNA molecule. MiXCR, run by TCRdb on the 5' RACE reads, gives a single entry per CDR3 protein. The table lists 100,000 to 120,000 distinct CDR3 sequences, 11% of them singletons. This sample was taken from a study of spatial heterogeneity in lung cancer. Study-level information: Median follow-up for sequenced PBMC samples was about two years after resection, when such samples existed. Alpha-chain sequences were consistently detected in smaller numbers than beta-chain sequences.

The clonotype was recovered from a female donor with early-stage non-small cell lung cancer. This chain joins TRBV7-8 and TRBJ2-1, with 11 bases identical to TRBD2. Here the sequenced sample was PBMCs, taken at follow-up. The CDR3 is CASSFGTRGGTSGNNEQFF. Written as DNA, the CDR3 is TGTGCCAGCAGCTTCGGTACGAGGGGCGGGACTAGCGGAAACAATGAGCAGTTCTTC. Complete variable domain (other parts from reference TRBV7-8 and TRBJ2-1): GAGVSQSPRYKVAKRGQDVALRCDPISGHVSLFWYQQALGQGPEFLTYFQNEAQLDKSGLPSDRFFAERPEGSVSTLKIQRTQQEDSAVYLCASSFGTRGGTSGNNEQFFGPGTRLTVL.